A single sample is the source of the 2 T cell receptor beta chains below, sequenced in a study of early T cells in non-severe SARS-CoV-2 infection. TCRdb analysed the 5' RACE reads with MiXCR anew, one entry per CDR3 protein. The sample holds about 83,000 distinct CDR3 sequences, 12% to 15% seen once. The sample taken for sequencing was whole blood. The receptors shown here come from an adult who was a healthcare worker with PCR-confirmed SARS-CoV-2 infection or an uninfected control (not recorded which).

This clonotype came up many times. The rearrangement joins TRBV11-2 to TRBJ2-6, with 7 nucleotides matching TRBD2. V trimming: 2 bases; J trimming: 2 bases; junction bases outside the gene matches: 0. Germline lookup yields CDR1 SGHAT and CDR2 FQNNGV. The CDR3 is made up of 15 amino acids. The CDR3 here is CASSLRGAGANVLTF. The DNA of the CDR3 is TGTGCCAGCAGCTTACGGGGGGCTGGGGCCAACGTCCTGACTTTC.

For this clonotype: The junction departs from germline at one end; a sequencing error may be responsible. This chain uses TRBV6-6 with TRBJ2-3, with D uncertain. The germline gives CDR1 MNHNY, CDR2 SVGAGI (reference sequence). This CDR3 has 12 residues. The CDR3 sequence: CACSWVADTQYF. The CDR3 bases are TGTGCCTGCAGTTGGGTCGCAGATACGCAGTATTTT.